This T cell receptor beta chain derives from a study of blood T cell repertoires in COVID-19. About the research overall: The United States, Italy and Spain provided the acute and convalescent COVID-19 samples. PBMCs, B-cell-depleted T cells, or T cells provided the cDNA or gDNA that made up the material.

It was during active infection that Seattle patients were enrolled and then longitudinally followed. The assay was immunoSEQ multiplex PCR, and TCRdb's table has in-frame clones only and misses some. The repertoire holds about 260,000 clones, with approximately 89% as singletons. The clonotype comes from a woman in her seventies with COVID-19, enrolled during active disease. The specimen sequenced was peripheral blood.

In DNA form, the CDR3 reads TGTGCCAGCAGTTATATACAGGGGAACCCTGGCTACACCTTC. Translated: CASSYIQGNPGYTF. The rearrangement links TRBV28 to TRBJ1-2; 7 bases match TRBD1. In germline, CDR1 is MDHEN, CDR2 SYDVKM. The CDR3 length is 14 residues. Trimming removed 4 bases from V and 7 bases from J; junction bases left unmatched: 9.